The 6 T cell receptor beta chains given below trace back to one sample, sequenced in a study of glioma-infiltrating T cells after dendritic cell vaccination. Sequenced by immunoSEQ multiplex PCR; TCRdb stores in-frame clones only, minus some. The sample records some 90,000 clones, roughly four fifths being singletons. The time point denotes: after dendritic cell vaccination, including at tumor progression/relapse. Sequences were derived from blood, sampled after dendritic cell vaccination. All receptors derive from a human donor with glioblastoma.

J is TRBJ2-3 and V is TRBV6-5; TRBD2 agrees at 15 bases. The CDR3 extends over 15 amino acids. The V segment lost 2 bases and the J segment 7 bases; nucleotides outside the gene matches: 1. Germline assignment: CDR1 MNHEY and CDR2 SVGAGI. The CDR3 nucleotides are TGTGCCAGCAGTTACGGACTAGCGGGGGGGAATACGCAGTATTTT. It is translated as CASSYGLAGGNTQYF.

V usage is TRBV19 and J usage is TRBJ2-2; no reliable D call. CDR1 LNHDA and CDR2 SQIVND come from the germline V gene (reference sequence). This CDR3 has 18 amino acids. Trimming removed 6 bases at V and 0 bases at J, with 20 bases between. The CDR3 DNA is TGTGCCAGTAGACGAAAGGTTACAGTACCTACGAACACCGGGGAGCTGTTTTTT. This translates into CASRRKVTVPTNTGELFF.

V usage is TRBV11-3 and J usage is TRBJ2-3; D is possibly TRBD2 (6 bases). Trimming took 1 base from V and 6 from J, leaving 14 bases between them. CDR3 length equals 15 residues. Germline CDR1 SGHNT, CDR2 YENEEA. The CDR3 protein is CASSLGGLEADTQYF. The CDR3 bases are TGTGCCAGCAGCTTAGGGGGACTGGAGGCGGATACGCAGTATTTT.

This clone was seen a few times. This chain joins TRBV7-9 and TRBJ2-7; the match to TRBD1 covers 9 bases. Per the germline V gene, CDR1 is SEHNR and CDR2 is FQNEAQ (reference sequence). Trimming removed 6 bases from V and 0 bases from J; junction bases left unmatched: 9. The CDR3 contains 16 residues. The CDR3 DNA follows: TGTGCCAGCAGGAACCGGGACAGGGAAACCTCCTACGAGCAGTACGTC. Encoded protein: CASRNRDRETSYEQYV.

The chain recombines TRBV7-9 with TRBJ1-2; 7 bases are a match to TRBD1. The CDR3 has 15 residues. Germline assignment: CDR1 SEHNR and CDR2 FQNEAQ (reference sequence). Trimming at V came to 5 bases and at J to 4 bases, leaving 10 bases not matched to a gene. The CDR3, as DNA: TGTGCCAGCAGCCTTACGTCACAGGGGAGCTATGGCTACACCTTC. Residues: CASSLTSQGSYGYTF. The full variable domain, completed using reference TRBV7-9 and TRBJ1-2, is DTGVSQNPRHKITKRGQNVTFRCDPISEHNRLYWYRQTLGQGPEFLTYFQNEAQLEKSRLLSDRFSAERPKGSFSTLEIQRTEQGDSAMYLCASSLTSQGSYGYTFGSGTRLTVV.

The chain recombines TRBV9 with TRBJ1-1, with 7 bases lining up with TRBD1. Looked up from germline, CDR1 is SGDLS and CDR2 is YYNGEE. The CDR3 has 14 residues. The V segment lost 3 bases and the J segment 4 bases; nucleotides outside the gene matches: 6. CDR3: CASSALGGSTEAFF. The CDR3 region has the DNA TGTGCCAGCAGCGCCCTAGGGGGCTCCACTGAAGCTTTCTTT.